Listed below are T cell receptor beta chains from one sample, sequenced in a study of read filtering for tumor transcriptome and immune sequencing. MiXCR, run by TCRdb on the reads, gives a single entry per CDR3 protein. Here the sample spans about 39,000 distinct CDR3 sequences, roughly an eighth being singletons. What was sequenced was a population of CD138-negative cells sorted from bone marrow. The receptor source for this set is a donor at least 40 years old with multiple myeloma. Each CDR3 is given with its conserved first and last residue. The D gene is left open where the match is weak. Not all rows give a size; the values are once, few, many and, for expanded clones, a class.

CDR3 protein: CASGFAGAPGNEQFF; CDR3 DNA: TGTGCTAGTGGTTTTGCAGGAGCCCCAGGGAATGAGCAGTTCTTC; V gene: TRBV12-5; D gene: -; J gene: TRBJ2-1; clone size: -
CDR3 protein: CASSRWGYQETQYF; CDR3 DNA: TGTGCCAGCAGTCGCTGGGGTTACCAAGAGACCCAGTACTTC; V gene: TRBV7-2; D gene: -; J gene: TRBJ2-5; clone size: many
CDR3 protein: CASSRITGGGYNEQFF; CDR3 DNA: TGTGCCAGCAGCCGAATCACAGGGGGAGGCTACAATGAGCAGTTCTTC; V gene: TRBV6-1; D gene: TRBD1; J gene: TRBJ2-1; clone size: medium-sized
CDR3 protein: CASSLASGDTGELFF; CDR3 DNA: TGCGCCAGCAGCTTGGCTAGCGGGGACACCGGGGAGCTGTTTTTT; V gene: TRBV5-1; D gene: TRBD2; J gene: TRBJ2-2; clone size: many
CDR3 protein: CSANPTGISEKLFF; CDR3 DNA: TGCAGCGCAAACCCGACAGGGATAAGTGAAAAACTGTTTTTT; V gene: TRBV29-1; D gene: TRBD1; J gene: TRBJ1-4; clone size: many
CDR3 protein: CASSQDHSGAGELFF; CDR3 DNA: TGTGCCAGCAGCCAAGATCACAGCGGGGCCGGGGAGCTGTTTTTT; V gene: TRBV3-1; D gene: TRBD2; J gene: TRBJ2-2; clone size: many
CDR3 protein: CASSFARRNQPQHF; CDR3 DNA: TGTGCCAGCAGTTTTGCCCGGAGGAATCAGCCCCAGCATTTT; V gene: TRBV12-3/TRBV12-4; D gene: -; J gene: TRBJ1-5; clone size: many
CDR3 protein: CASSAQVLTGELFF; CDR3 DNA: TGTGCCAGCAGCGCACAGGTTCTCACCGGGGAGCTGTTTTTT; V gene: TRBV2; D gene: -; J gene: TRBJ2-2; clone size: -
CDR3 protein: CASSPGPNNEKLFF; CDR3 DNA: TGTGCCAGTAGCCCGGGACCGAATAATGAAAAACTGTTTTTT; V gene: TRBV19; D gene: -; J gene: TRBJ1-4; clone size: few
CDR3 protein: CSARDSETPEKRFF; CDR3 DNA: TGCAGCGCTAGAGATTCCGAGACACCTGAAAAACGGTTTTTT; V gene: TRBV20-1; D gene: -; J gene: TRBJ1-4; clone size: -
CDR3 protein: CSANWGTDVSYEQYF; CDR3 DNA: TGCAGTGCAAACTGGGGGACAGATGTTTCCTACGAGCAGTACTTC; V gene: TRBV20-1; D gene: TRBD1; J gene: TRBJ2-7; clone size: many
CDR3 protein: CASSPGLARGLRKNIQYF; CDR3 DNA: TGCGCCAGCAGCCCCGGACTAGCGAGAGGGCTCCGCAAAAACATTCAGTACTTC; V gene: TRBV5-1; D gene: TRBD2; J gene: TRBJ2-4; clone size: many
CDR3 protein: CASSYRPSLAGLQETQYF; CDR3 DNA: TGTGCCAGCAGTTACCGTCCGAGCTTAGCGGGATTACAAGAGACCCAGTACTTC; V gene: TRBV6-2/TRBV6-3; D gene: TRBD2; J gene: TRBJ2-5; clone size: -
CDR3 protein: CASSQGVAGASTDTQYF; CDR3 DNA: TGCGCCAGCAGCCAAGGGGTAGCGGGAGCCTCCACAGATACGCAGTATTTT; V gene: TRBV4-1; D gene: TRBD2; J gene: TRBJ2-3; clone size: many
CDR3 protein: CASSFTGSSNQPQHF; CDR3 DNA: TGTGCCAGCAGCTTTACAGGGTCTAGCAATCAGCCCCAGCATTTT; V gene: TRBV5-5; D gene: -; J gene: TRBJ1-5; clone size: many
CDR3 protein: CASRRLAGGADTQYF; CDR3 DNA: TGTGCCAGCAGAAGACTAGCGGGGGGGGCAGATACGCAGTATTTT; V gene: TRBV6-5; D gene: TRBD2; J gene: TRBJ2-3; clone size: many
CDR3 protein: CASSLFTGGEYEQYF; CDR3 DNA: TGTGCCAGCAGTTTATTTACAGGGGGCGAATACGAGCAGTACTTC; V gene: TRBV27; D gene: TRBD1; J gene: TRBJ2-7; clone size: many
CDR3 protein: CASRKGGDTGNTIYF; CDR3 DNA: TGCGCCAGCAGAAAGGGGGGCGATACTGGAAACACCATATATTTT; V gene: TRBV5-1; D gene: -; J gene: TRBJ1-3; clone size: few
CDR3 protein: CASSLDRNDQPQHF; CDR3 DNA: TGTGCCAGCAGCTTAGACAGAAATGATCAGCCCCAGCATTTT; V gene: TRBV7-8; D gene: -; J gene: TRBJ1-5; clone size: many
CDR3 protein: CASSLTPRLAGEQYF; CDR3 DNA: TGTGCCAGCAGCTTAACTCCCAGACTAGCGGGGGAGCAGTACTTC; V gene: TRBV7-2; D gene: TRBD2; J gene: TRBJ2-7; clone size: many
CDR3 protein: CASSQALRETQYF; CDR3 DNA: TGTGCCAGCAGCCAAGCCCTTAGGGAGACCCAGTACTTC; V gene: TRBV11-3; D gene: -; J gene: TRBJ2-5; clone size: -
CDR3 protein: CASSLLGQGGWNTEAFF; CDR3 DNA: TGCGCCAGCAGCCTTCTAGGACAGGGGGGGTGGAACACTGAAGCTTTCTTT; V gene: TRBV4-1; D gene: TRBD1; J gene: TRBJ1-1; clone size: many
CDR3 protein: CASSLDHLGQVGTEAFF; CDR3 DNA: TGTGCCAGCAGCTTAGATCATCTGGGACAGGTAGGGACTGAAGCTTTCTTT; V gene: TRBV11-2; D gene: TRBD1; J gene: TRBJ1-1; clone size: many
CDR3 protein: CASSLWGGEPQHF; CDR3 DNA: TGCGCCAGCAGCCTTTGGGGCGGCGAGCCCCAGCATTTT; V gene: TRBV5-1; D gene: -; J gene: TRBJ1-5; clone size: many
CDR3 protein: CASRVGETQYF; CDR3 DNA: TGTGCCAGTAGGGTGGGTGAGACCCAGTACTTC; V gene: TRBV19; D gene: -; J gene: TRBJ2-5; clone size: many
CDR3 protein: CASSWWTGSSQETQYF; CDR3 DNA: TGTGCCAGCAGTTGGTGGACAGGCAGCTCCCAAGAGACCCAGTACTTC; V gene: TRBV6-2/TRBV6-3; D gene: TRBD1; J gene: TRBJ2-5; clone size: many
CDR3 protein: CASSPEGRAVVDTQYF; CDR3 DNA: TGTGCCAGCAGCCCAGAAGGGAGGGCCGTTGTAGATACGCAGTATTTT; V gene: TRBV4-2; D gene: TRBD2; J gene: TRBJ2-3; clone size: -
CDR3 protein: CASSLEAGVLQETQYF; CDR3 DNA: TGTGCCAGCAGCTTAGAAGCGGGGGTACTCCAAGAGACCCAGTACTTC; V gene: TRBV7-9; D gene: TRBD2; J gene: TRBJ2-5; clone size: many
CDR3 protein: CASSQARGEQYF; CDR3 DNA: TGTGCCAGCAGCCAAGCCCGGGGCGAGCAGTACTTC; V gene: TRBV3-1; D gene: -; J gene: TRBJ2-7; clone size: few
CDR3 protein: CASSESGSRNEQYF; CDR3 DNA: TGTGCCAGCTCGGAGAGCGGGAGTAGGAACGAGCAGTACTTC; V gene: TRBV28; D gene: TRBD2; J gene: TRBJ2-7; clone size: many
CDR3 protein: CSASSSFRELTQYF; CDR3 DNA: TGCAGTGCTAGTTCCTCCTTTCGGGAGCTCACGCAGTATTTT; V gene: TRBV20-1; D gene: -; J gene: TRBJ2-3; clone size: many
CDR3 protein: CAFKGTGGGGELFF; CDR3 DNA: TGTGCCTTCAAGGGGACAGGGGGTGGCGGGGAGCTGTTTTTT; V gene: TRBV30; D gene: TRBD1; J gene: TRBJ2-2; clone size: many
CDR3 protein: CASSYGWTPMNTEAFF; CDR3 DNA: TGTGCCAGCAGTTACGGATGGACTCCGATGAACACTGAAGCTTTCTTT; V gene: TRBV6-2/TRBV6-3; D gene: -; J gene: TRBJ1-1; clone size: -
CDR3 protein: CASSRGTADEQYF; CDR3 DNA: TGCGCCAGCAGCCGAGGGACAGCTGACGAGCAGTACTTC; V gene: TRBV5-1; D gene: TRBD1; J gene: TRBJ2-7; clone size: many
CDR3 protein: CSARVTGNQPQHF; CDR3 DNA: TGCAGTGCTAGGGTAACAGGCAATCAGCCCCAGCATTTT; V gene: TRBV20-1; D gene: -; J gene: TRBJ1-5; clone size: medium-sized
CDR3 protein: CSAKTGQGLEEQFF; CDR3 DNA: TGCAGTGCAAAGACGGGACAGGGGTTAGAGGAGCAGTTCTTC; V gene: TRBV20-1; D gene: TRBD1; J gene: TRBJ2-1; clone size: medium-sized
CDR3 protein: CASSEIGAEAFF; CDR3 DNA: TGTGCCAGCAGTGAAATTGGGGCTGAAGCTTTCTTT; V gene: TRBV6-1; D gene: -; J gene: TRBJ1-1; clone size: many
CDR3 protein: CASSFLAGTDTQYF; CDR3 DNA: TGTGCCAGCAGTTTTCTGGCGGGCACAGATACGCAGTATTTT; V gene: TRBV28; D gene: -; J gene: TRBJ2-3; clone size: medium-sized
CDR3 protein: CASSLIRNTEAFF; CDR3 DNA: TGTGCCAGCAGTTTAATCAGAAACACTGAAGCTTTCTTT; V gene: TRBV12-3/TRBV12-4; D gene: -; J gene: TRBJ1-1; clone size: many
CDR3 protein: CASSLRTGGNTEAFF; CDR3 DNA: TGTGCCAGCAGCTTACGGACAGGGGGAAACACTGAAGCTTTCTTT; V gene: TRBV7-9; D gene: TRBD1; J gene: TRBJ1-1; clone size: many